The entry below describes one T cell receptor (beta chain). This entry comes from a study of long-term antiretroviral therapy in people with HIV. Survey level was the resolution at which the v3.0 immunoSEQ assay ran. Produced via immunoSEQ multiplex PCR; TCRdb's table is partial and in-frame only. The table records about 35,000 clones, roughly 74% of them present only once. This CDR3 contains 14 residues. Germline V CDR1 and CDR2: SNHLY, FYNNEI. Trimming took off 7 bases at V and 3 bases at J, with 15 bases between the two ends. The TCR originated in a man in his forties or fifties with HIV. Sequencing used unsorted PBMCs, obtained 3 years after starting antiretroviral therapy. The V call is TRBV2, the J call TRBJ1-2; D ambiguous. CDR3 sequence (DNA): TGTGCCAGCAAGCGGGCGGGAAACGACTATGGCTACACCTTC. Translated, it gives CASKRAGNDYGYTF.